In its sample, the clone carrying this T cell receptor (beta chain) was seen once. Repertoires were generated with immunoSEQ multiplex PCR, while TCRdb's copy carries only in-frame clones and drops some. Of approximately 220,000 clones in the sample, 65% to 85% are singletons; the top ten hold 7% to 8.5%. The sample comes from a study of blood T cell repertoires in COVID-19. Turning to the study itself: COVID-19 samples collected from the United States, Italy and Spain covered acute and convalescent phases.

The CDR3 covers 14 residues. Germline V lookup: CDR1 SGHRS, CDR2 YFSETQ. After removal of 10 bases from V and 2 bases from J, the junction contained 11 bases not matched to a gene. The chain combines TRBV5-1 with TRBJ2-7; TRBD1 matches at 8 bases. The sequenced sample was PBMCs or T cells enriched from blood (not recorded which). The origin of this receptor is a woman in her forties with acute COVID-19. The CDR3: CASSVGTGTYEQYF. The CDR3 coding sequence is TGCGCCTCTTCAGTCGGGACAGGTACCTACGAGCAGTACTTC.